This T cell receptor beta chain was profiled in a study of T cells in Graves' hyperthyroidism and ophthalmopathy. This CDR3 is built from 12 residues. Trimming cost V 1 base and J 4 bases, with 5 bases left between them. Looked up from germline, CDR1 is GTSNPN and CDR2 is SVGIG (reference sequence). RNA transcripts yielded amplified TCR beta CDR3 regions. The HTBI primer set drove a first-round RT-PCR of the TCR CDR3. TCRdb recomputed calls from the multiplex PCR reads with MiXCR, one row per CDR3 protein. The sample has 550,000 to 800,000 distinct CDR3 sequences, roughly 17% seen once; the top ten hold 8.4%. The diagnostic basis comprised clinical symptoms, serum thyroxine and TRAb, thyroid ultrasound and orbital computed tomography. The table lists this clonotype with many counts.

The V and J genes are TRBV30 and TRBJ2-1, with D hard to call. This sequence was found in a man between 18 and 35 years old with Graves' hyperthyroidism. The material sequenced was blood. CDR3 in amino acids: CAWSGQYNEQFF. The CDR3 DNA sequence: TGTGCCTGGAGTGGGCAGTACAATGAGCAGTTCTTC.